This T cell receptor (beta chain) came from a study of cytomegalovirus exposure and HLA in healthy donors. Study observations and caveats: In a later analysis, TCR association rates varied by HLA locus: DRB1 most, HLA-C fewest. Cytomegalovirus-associated TCR beta chains were listed, numbering roughly 150.

PCR was performed using 60 Vbeta and 13 Jbeta primers. Assay used: immunoSEQ multiplex PCR; TCRdb lists only in-frame clones, some missing. Of around 250,000 clones listed, about 86% are singletons. Of note for this clone: The antigen is undetermined.

Germline CDR1 is SGDLS and CDR2 is YYNGEE. This CDR3 comprises 15 residues. The V end lost 3 bases, the J end lost 7 bases, and 17 bases lay between the germline ends. This clonotype was obtained from a woman between 55 and 75 years old in good health and CMV-seropositive. The sequenced sample was PBMCs. The chain joins TRBV9 to TRBJ2-1, with D perhaps TRBD2 (5 bases). CDR3 DNA sequence: TGTGCCAGCAGCGCTCCCTCGGACTTTACGAATGAGCAGTTCTTC. This sequence encodes CASSAPSDFTNEQFF.